This TCR beta chain was documented in a study of neurological immune-mediated disorders. Whole-study findings and limits: The multiple sclerosis repertoire cluster was not associated with any clinical or MRI feature, with the authors stating that larger cohorts are needed. Private repertoires in all groups were suggested by the finding that expanded clones across subjects shared no CDR3 amino acid sequences.

The cDNA was synthesized by means of template-switch 5'RACE, which was carried out with 10-nucleotide random UMIs. MiXCR was run by TCRdb on the 5' RACE reads, yielding one entry per CDR3 protein. Of 45,000 to 60,000 distinct CDR3 sequences detected, around 3.6% appear once; the ten largest clones hold 1.6%. This clonotype has at least ten counts. Its specificity is unknown. Per germline, CDR1 SEHNR and CDR2 FQNEAQ (reference sequence). This CDR3 is built from 14 residues. V lost 6 bases and J lost 4, with 14 bases in between. For the unsorted libraries, 2 million PBMCs stored at -80 C served as input.

This sequence was found in a man aged 25-40 years with multiple sclerosis. This chain uses TRBV7-9 with TRBJ2-3; tentatively, D is TRBD2 (5 bases). The material sequenced was PBMCs. Here the CDR3 DNA reads TGTGCCAGCAGAGCTATAGGGAGTGCAGATACGCAGTATTTT. It specifies CASRAIGSADTQYF.